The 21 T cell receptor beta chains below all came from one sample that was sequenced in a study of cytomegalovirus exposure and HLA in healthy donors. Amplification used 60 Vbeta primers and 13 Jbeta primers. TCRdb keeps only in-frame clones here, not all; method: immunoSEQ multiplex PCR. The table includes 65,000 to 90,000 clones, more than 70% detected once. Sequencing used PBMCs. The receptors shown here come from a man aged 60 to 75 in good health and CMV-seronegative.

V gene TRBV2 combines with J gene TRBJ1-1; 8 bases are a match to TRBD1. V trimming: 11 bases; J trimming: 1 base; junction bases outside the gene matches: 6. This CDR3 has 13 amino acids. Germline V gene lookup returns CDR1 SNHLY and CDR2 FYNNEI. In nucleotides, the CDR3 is TGTGCCGGAAAGGACAGGGCGAACACTGAAGCTTTCTTT. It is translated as CAGKDRANTEAFF.

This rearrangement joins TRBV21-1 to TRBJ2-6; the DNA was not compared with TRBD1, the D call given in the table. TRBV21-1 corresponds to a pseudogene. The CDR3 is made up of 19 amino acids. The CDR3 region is CASSHKKGVFNSGANVLTF. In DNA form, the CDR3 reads TGTGCCAGCAGCCATAAGAAGGGGGTCTTCAATTCTGGGGCCAACGTCCTGACTTTC.

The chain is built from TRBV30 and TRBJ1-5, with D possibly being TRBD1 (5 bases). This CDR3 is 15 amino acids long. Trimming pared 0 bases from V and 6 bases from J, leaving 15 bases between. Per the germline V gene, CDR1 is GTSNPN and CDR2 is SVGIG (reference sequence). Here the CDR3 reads CAWSVGGTGGQPQHF. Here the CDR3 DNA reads TGTGCCTGGAGTGTGGGGGGAACGGGGGGTCAGCCCCAGCATTTT.

The CDR3 DNA follows: TGTGCAAGTCGCTTAGGTGGGGGGGTTTATAATTCACCCCTCCACTTT. As protein: CASRLGGGVYNSPLHF. The rearrangement uses TRBV12-2 and TRBJ1-6. TRBV12-2 is described as a pseudogene. The CDR3 spans 16 residues.

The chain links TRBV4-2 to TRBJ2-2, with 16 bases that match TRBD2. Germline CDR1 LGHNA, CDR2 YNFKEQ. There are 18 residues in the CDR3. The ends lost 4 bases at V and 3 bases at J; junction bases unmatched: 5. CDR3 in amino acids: CASSPGTSGGAHTGELFF. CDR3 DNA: TGTGCCAGCAGCCCCGGGACTAGCGGGGGGGCCCACACCGGGGAGCTGTTTTTT.

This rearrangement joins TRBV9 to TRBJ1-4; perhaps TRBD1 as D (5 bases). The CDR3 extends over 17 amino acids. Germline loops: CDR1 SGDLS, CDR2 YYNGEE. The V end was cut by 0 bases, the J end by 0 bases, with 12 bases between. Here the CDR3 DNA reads TGTGCCAGCAGCGTAGCCCCCAGGGAAACAACTAATGAAAAACTGTTTTTT. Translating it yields CASSVAPRETTNEKLFF.

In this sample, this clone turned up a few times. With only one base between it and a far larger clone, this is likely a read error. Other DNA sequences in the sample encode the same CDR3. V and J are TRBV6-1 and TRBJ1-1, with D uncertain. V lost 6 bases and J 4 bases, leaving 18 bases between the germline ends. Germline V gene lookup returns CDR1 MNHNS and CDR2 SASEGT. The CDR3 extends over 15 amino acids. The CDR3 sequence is CASSVEGGSSTEAFF. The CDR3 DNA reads TGTGCCAGCAGCGTAGAGGGCGGGAGCAGCACTGAAGCTTTCTTT.

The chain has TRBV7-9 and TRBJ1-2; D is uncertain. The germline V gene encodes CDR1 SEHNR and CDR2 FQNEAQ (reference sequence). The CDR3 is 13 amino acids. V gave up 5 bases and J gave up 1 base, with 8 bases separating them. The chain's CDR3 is CASSPGVNYGYTF. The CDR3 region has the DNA TGTGCCAGCAGCCCGGGTGTTAACTATGGCTACACCTTC.

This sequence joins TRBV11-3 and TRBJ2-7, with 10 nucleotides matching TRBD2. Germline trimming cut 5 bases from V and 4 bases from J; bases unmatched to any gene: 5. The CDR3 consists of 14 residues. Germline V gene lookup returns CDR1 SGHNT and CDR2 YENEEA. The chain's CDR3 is CASSLSGGAYEQYF. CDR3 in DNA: TGTGCCAGCAGCCTGAGCGGGGGGGCTTACGAGCAGTACTTC. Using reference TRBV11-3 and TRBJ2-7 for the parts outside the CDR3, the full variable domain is EAGVVQSPRYKIIEKKQPVAFWCNPISGHNTLYWYLQNLGQGPELLIRYENEEAVDDSQLPKDRFSAERLKGVDSTLKIQPAELGDSAVYLCASSLSGGAYEQYFGPGTRLTVT.

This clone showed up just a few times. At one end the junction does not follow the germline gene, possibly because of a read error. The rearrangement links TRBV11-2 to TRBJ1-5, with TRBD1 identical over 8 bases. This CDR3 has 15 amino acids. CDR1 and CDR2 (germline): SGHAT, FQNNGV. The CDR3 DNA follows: TGTGCCAGCAAGTCGGACAGGGCTAGCAATCGGCCCCAGCATTTT. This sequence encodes CASKSDRASNRPQHF.

CDR3 protein: CSVGGRQETQYF. CDR3 nucleotides: TGCAGCGTTGGGGGGCGCCAAGAGACCCAGTACTTC. The chain carries TRBV29-1 and TRBJ2-5, with a weak D call TRBD1 (6 bases). The CDR3 runs to 12 residues. With 4 bases removed from V and 1 base from J, the gap between germline ends came to 7 bases. Germline V CDR1 and CDR2: SQVTM, ANQGSEA. Full variable domain (missing parts from reference TRBV29-1 and TRBJ2-5): SAVISQKPSRDICQRGTSLTIQCQVDSQVTMMFWYRQQPGQSLTLIATANQGSEATYESGFVIDKFPISRPNLTFSTLTVSNMSPEDSSIYLCSVGGRQETQYFGPGTRLLVL.

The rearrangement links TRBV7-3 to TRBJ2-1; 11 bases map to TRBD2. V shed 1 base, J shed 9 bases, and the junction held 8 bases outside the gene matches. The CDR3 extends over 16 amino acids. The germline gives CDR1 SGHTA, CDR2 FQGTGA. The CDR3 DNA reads TGTGCCAGCAGCTTAATAGCGGGGGGGCCGCGTGGTGAGCAGTTCTTC. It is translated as CASSLIAGGPRGEQFF.

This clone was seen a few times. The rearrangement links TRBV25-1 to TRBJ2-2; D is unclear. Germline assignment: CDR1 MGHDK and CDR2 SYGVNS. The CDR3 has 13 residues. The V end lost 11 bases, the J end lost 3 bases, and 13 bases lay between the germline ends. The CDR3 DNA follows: TGTGCCGCCTCATACCCAGACACCGGGGAGCTGTTTTTT. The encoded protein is CAASYPDTGELFF. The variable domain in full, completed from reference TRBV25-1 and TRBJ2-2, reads EADIYQTPRYLVIGTGKKITLECSQTMGHDKMYWYQQDPGMELHLIHYSYGVNSTEKGDLSSESTVSRIRTEHFPLTLESARPSHTSQYLCAASYPDTGELFFGEGSRLTVL.

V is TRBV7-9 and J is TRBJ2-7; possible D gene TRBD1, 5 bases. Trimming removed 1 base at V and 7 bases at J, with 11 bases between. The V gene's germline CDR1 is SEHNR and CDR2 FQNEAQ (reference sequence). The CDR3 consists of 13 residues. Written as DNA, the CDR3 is TGTGCCAGCAGCTTAGGGGGCCCAGGTGAGCAGTACTTC. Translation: CASSLGGPGEQYF.

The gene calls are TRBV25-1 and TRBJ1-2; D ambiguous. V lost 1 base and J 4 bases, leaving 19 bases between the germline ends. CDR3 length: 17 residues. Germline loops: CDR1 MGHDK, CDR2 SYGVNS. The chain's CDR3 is CASSESLGLAFRYGYTF. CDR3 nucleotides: TGTGCCAGCAGTGAATCCCTTGGACTGGCATTCCGCTATGGCTACACCTTC.

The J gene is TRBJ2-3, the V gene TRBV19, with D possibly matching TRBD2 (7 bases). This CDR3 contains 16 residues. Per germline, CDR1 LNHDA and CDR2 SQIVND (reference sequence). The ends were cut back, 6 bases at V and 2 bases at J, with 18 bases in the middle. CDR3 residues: CASRSLKGGVTDTQYF. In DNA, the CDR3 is TGTGCCAGTAGATCTCTCAAGGGGGGGGTCACAGATACGCAGTATTTT.

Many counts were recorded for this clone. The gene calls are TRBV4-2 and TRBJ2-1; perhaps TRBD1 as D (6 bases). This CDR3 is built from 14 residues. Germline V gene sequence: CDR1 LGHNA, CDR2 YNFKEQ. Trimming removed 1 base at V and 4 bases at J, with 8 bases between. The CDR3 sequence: CASSQVGTYNEQFF. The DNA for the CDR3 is TGTGCCAGCAGCCAAGTCGGGACATACAATGAGCAGTTCTTC.

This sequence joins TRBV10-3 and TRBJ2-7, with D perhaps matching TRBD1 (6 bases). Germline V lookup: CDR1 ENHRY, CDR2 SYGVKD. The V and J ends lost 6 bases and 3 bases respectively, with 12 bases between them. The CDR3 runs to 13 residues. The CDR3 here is CAIRRDTDYEQYF. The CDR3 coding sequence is TGTGCCATCAGACGGGACACCGACTACGAGCAGTACTTC.

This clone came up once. The CDR3 region has the DNA TGTGCCAGCACCCTCTCGGGACAGGCCCCAGGGTACGAGCAGTACTTC. As protein: CASTLSGQAPGYEQYF. The V gene is TRBV27, the J gene TRBJ2-7, with 8 bases identical to TRBD1. The CDR3 totals 16 residues. Germline V gives CDR1 MNHEY, CDR2 SMNVEV (reference sequence). Losses at the gene ends were 7 bases for V and 4 bases for J; bases not matched to a gene: 15.

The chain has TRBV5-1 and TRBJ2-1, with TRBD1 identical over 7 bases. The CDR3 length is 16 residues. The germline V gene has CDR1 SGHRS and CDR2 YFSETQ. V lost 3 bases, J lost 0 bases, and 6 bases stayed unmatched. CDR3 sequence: CASSSQGVPSYNEQFF. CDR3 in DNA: TGCGCCAGCAGCTCGCAGGGGGTGCCCTCCTACAATGAGCAGTTCTTC.

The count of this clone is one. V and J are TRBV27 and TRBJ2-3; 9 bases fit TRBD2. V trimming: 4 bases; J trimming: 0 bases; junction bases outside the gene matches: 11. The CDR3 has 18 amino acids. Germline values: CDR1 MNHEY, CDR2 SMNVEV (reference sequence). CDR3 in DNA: TGTGCCAGCAGTTCCACGGGAGCGGGGGGCCCTAGCACAGATACGCAGTATTTT. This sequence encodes CASSSTGAGGPSTDTQYF.